Following are 5 T cell receptor beta chains from one sample sequenced in a study of T cells in Graves' hyperthyroidism and ophthalmopathy. Amplification targeted TCR beta CDR3 regions from RNA transcripts. Using the HTBI primer set, a first-round RT-PCR was run on the TCR CDR3. TCRdb ran MiXCR on the multiplex PCR reads and lists one entry per CDR3 protein. The sample lists under 450,000 distinct CDR3 sequences; roughly 14% were seen once. Sequencing was performed on blood. All receptors come from a man aged 30-40 years with Graves' hyperthyroidism that later progressed to Graves' ophthalmopathy.

This chain uses TRBV2 with TRBJ1-2; D uncertain. With 1 base removed from V and 4 bases from J, the gap between germline ends came to 4 bases. Per the germline V gene, CDR1 is SNHLY and CDR2 is FYNNEI. This CDR3 has 12 residues. The CDR3 DNA follows: TGTGCCAGCAGTGAAGACATCTATGGCTACACCTTC. This gives the protein CASSEDIYGYTF.

This sequence joins TRBV5-6 and TRBJ2-1, with D possibly being TRBD1 (6 bases). Per germline, CDR1 SGHDT and CDR2 YYEEEE. Trimming left V 5 bases short and J 7 bases short, with 10 bases between. The CDR3 extends over 12 amino acids. CDR3: CASRRTANEQFF. For the CDR3, the DNA is TGTGCCAGCAGAAGGACAGCGAATGAGCAGTTCTTC.

This clonotype was seen repeatedly, ten times or more. The chain is built from TRBV4-1 and TRBJ1-5; 9 bases are shared with TRBD1. The CDR3 has 16 amino acids. V gave up 3 bases and J gave up 6 bases; unmatched junction bases: 9. In germline, CDR1 is MGHRA, CDR2 YSYEKL. Written as DNA, the CDR3 is TGCGCCAGCAGCCAGACAACAGGGGGCCCAGGTCAGCCCCAGCATTTT. Amino acids: CASSQTTGGPGQPQHF.

The sample holds many counts of this clonotype. The chain combines TRBV7-2 with TRBJ1-5; D not certain. Trimming left V 3 bases short and J 1 base short, with 7 bases between. The CDR3 loop spans 14 amino acids. Per the germline V gene, CDR1 is SGHTA and CDR2 is FQGNSA. The CDR3 coding sequence is TGTGCCAGCAGCTTGGAACCGAGCAATCAGCCCCAGCATTTT. This translates into CASSLEPSNQPQHF.

On this clonotype: The junction differs from germline at one of its ends, possibly a read error. V is TRBV5-8 and J is TRBJ1-1; TRBD1 might be the D (6 bases). The germline gives CDR1 SGHTS, CDR2 YDEGEE. The CDR3 consists of 13 residues. CDR3 sequence reads: CASSRDINTESFF. The DNA for the CDR3 is TGTGCCAGCAGCCGGGACATAAACACTGAATCTTTCTTT.